Reported below is one T cell receptor (beta chain). The data were produced by immunoSEQ multiplex PCR, yet TCRdb's version contains in-frame clones alone and is incomplete. The profile covers roughly 400,000 clones, with around nine tenths appearing a single time and roughly 9.4% taken by the ten largest. These data come from a study of blood T cell repertoires in COVID-19. The CDR3 loop spans 13 amino acids. V lost 3 bases and J 6 bases, leaving 15 bases between the germline ends. Germline assignment: CDR1 SQVTM and CDR2 ANQGSEA. The sequencing input was PBMCs or T cells enriched from blood (not recorded which). V gene TRBV29-1 combines with J gene TRBJ2-7; possibly TRBD1 for D (5 bases). The sequence was obtained from a woman in her fifties or sixties who had recovered from COVID-19. This CDR3 is CSVESQGSTEQYF. The CDR3 DNA reads as TGCAGCGTTGAGTCCCAGGGATCAACCGAGCAGTACTTC.